One sample yielded the 6 T cell receptor beta chains listed below, sequenced in a study of T cell repertoires in cytomegalovirus infection. TCRdb recomputed calls from the reads with MiXCR, one row per CDR3 protein. The sample includes around 750,000 distinct CDR3 sequences, about 33% of them seen just once. For these receptors, no antigen is known. Sample: cultured CD8+ T cells from PBMCs, taken from culture after CMV antigen stimulation. Receptors were obtained from a human donor in good health (CMV status not recorded). Some clones in this sample may be carry-over from other donors' samples.

The sample holds a few counts of this clonotype. CDR3 bases: TGTGCCAGCAGTCCCCCTGGGTCGGCCAAAAACATTCAGTACTTC. It is translated as CASSPPGSAKNIQYF. The gene calls are TRBV28 and TRBJ2-4; D call uncertain. V dropped 5 bases and J dropped 1 base, with 12 bases sitting between them. Germline V gene lookup returns CDR1 MDHEN and CDR2 SYDVKM. CDR3 length: 15 amino acids. Using reference TRBV28 and TRBJ2-4 for the parts outside the CDR3, the full variable domain is DVKVTQSSRYLVKRTGEKVFLECVQDMDHENMFWYRQDPGLGLRLIYFSYDVKMKEKGDIPEGYSVSREKKERFSLILESASTNQTSMYLCASSPPGSAKNIQYFGAGTRLSVL.

This rearrangement joins TRBV10-3 to TRBJ1-5; D is uncertain. Germline assignment: CDR1 ENHRY and CDR2 SYGVKD. Trimming stripped 11 bases from V and 1 base from J, with 18 bases between. The CDR3 length is 15 residues. CDR3 sequence (DNA): TGTGCCTCCCGGTCGGCAGGAGGAAGCAATCAGCCCCAGCATTTT. It codes for CASRSAGGSNQPQHF.

On this clonotype itself: One base away lies a much larger clone, so this may be a sequencing read error. This sequence joins TRBV6-2 or TRBV6-3 and TRBJ2-1; maybe TRBD2 (5 bases). The CDR3 totals 14 residues. Germline V lookup: CDR1 MNHEY, CDR2 SVGEGT. V lost 3 bases and J 0 bases, leaving 6 bases between the germline ends. In nucleotides, the CDR3 is TGTGCCAGCAGTTATGCGGGCTCCTACAATGAGCAGTTCTTC. Translating it yields CASSYAGSYNEQFF.

In this sample, this clonotype turned up many times. This chain uses TRBV7-8 with TRBJ2-3; D remains ambiguous. CDR3 length: 13 residues. V was trimmed by 5 bases and J by 1 base, leaving 7 bases between them. Germline V gene data show CDR1 as SGHVS and CDR2 as FQNEAQ. CDR3 nucleotide sequence: TGTGCCAGCAGCCCGGATCGCACAGATACGCAGTATTTT. It yields the protein CASSPDRTDTQYF.

The V call is TRBV19, the J call TRBJ2-1, with D perhaps matching TRBD2 (6 bases). Trimming stripped 7 bases from V and 0 bases from J, with 13 bases between. Germline assignment: CDR1 LNHDA and CDR2 SQIVND (reference sequence). This CDR3 spans 15 amino acids. The CDR3 loop is CASNGGSSSYNEQFF. CDR3 coding DNA: TGTGCCAGTAACGGAGGGAGTAGCTCCTACAATGAGCAGTTCTTC.

As DNA, the CDR3 is TGTGCCACCTCAATCCCCGGGGAGCTGTTTTTT. Its translation: CATSIPGELFF. The chain uses TRBV7-2 and TRBJ2-2; D remains ambiguous. V was shortened by 10 bases and J by 6 bases, with 9 bases between the two germline ends. Germline V gives CDR1 SGHTA, CDR2 FQGNSA. This CDR3 has 11 amino acids.